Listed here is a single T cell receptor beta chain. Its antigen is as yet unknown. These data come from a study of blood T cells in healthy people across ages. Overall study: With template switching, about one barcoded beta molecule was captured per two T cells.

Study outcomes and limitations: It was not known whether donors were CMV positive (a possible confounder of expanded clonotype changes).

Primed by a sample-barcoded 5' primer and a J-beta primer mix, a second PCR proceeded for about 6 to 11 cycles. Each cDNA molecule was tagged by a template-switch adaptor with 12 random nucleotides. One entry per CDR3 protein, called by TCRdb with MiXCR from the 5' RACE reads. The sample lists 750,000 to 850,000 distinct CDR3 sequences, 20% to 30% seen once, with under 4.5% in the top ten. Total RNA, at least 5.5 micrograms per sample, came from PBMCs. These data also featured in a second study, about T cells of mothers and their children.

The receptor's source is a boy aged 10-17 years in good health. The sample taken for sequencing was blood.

The CDR3 coding sequence is TGTGCCAGCAGCTTTTTGACTAGCGGGGGCCTCCCCTACGAGCAGTACTTC. Translated: CASSFLTSGGLPYEQYF. This sequence joins TRBV5-6 and TRBJ2-7; 12 positions agree with TRBD2. Trimming removed 2 bases from V and 2 bases from J; junction bases left unmatched: 8. The germline V gene encodes CDR1 SGHDT and CDR2 YYEEEE. This CDR3 has 17 residues.